What follows describes a single T cell receptor beta chain. This entry is derived from a study of post-analysis software for immune sequencing data. Incorporated into the TCR beta cDNA libraries were unique molecular identifiers, which served to reduce PCR and sequencing biases. MiXCR was run by TCRdb on the PCR reads, yielding one entry per CDR3 protein. Of around 710,000 distinct CDR3 sequences in the sample, about 43% were seen once. The sequence came from a girl between 5 and 17 years old with multiple sclerosis. The sample consisted of blood.

CDR3 amino acids: CASSSQTGVEKLFF. CDR3 bases: TGTGCCAGCAGCTCCCAGACGGGGGTGGAAAAACTGTTTTTT. This chain links TRBV7-9 with TRBJ1-4; perhaps TRBD1 as D (5 bases). Per the germline V gene, CDR1 is SEHNR and CDR2 is FQNEAQ (reference sequence). The CDR3 contains 14 residues. The V end lost 4 bases, the J end lost 8 bases, and 14 bases lay between the germline ends.